This T cell receptor (beta chain) was captured in a study of blood T cells in healthy people across ages. The study's findings and limits: A roughly linear fall in TCR beta diversity per million T cells was seen with increasing age. The long-lived group displayed more naive CD4+ cells, plus higher diversity, than the aged donors did.

The V gene's germline CDR1 is SEHNR and CDR2 FQNEAQ (reference sequence). Trimming cost V 6 bases and J 3 bases, with 15 bases left between them. This CDR3 has 15 amino acids. In this sample, this clonotype turned up a few times. Its cognate antigen is unknown. A second PCR of 7 to 11 cycles used a sample-barcoded 5' primer and a J-beta primer mix. TCRdb re-analysed the 5' RACE reads in MiXCR, keeping a single row per CDR3 protein. The data contain more than 600,000 distinct CDR3 sequences, around 25% of them singletons. These sequences were also reported in another study, on T cells of mothers and their children. From that second work: Each 15 ul cDNA reaction used roughly 1.6 ug RNA; all RNA was used.

The rearrangement joins TRBV7-9 to TRBJ2-1; D is perhaps TRBD1 (6 bases). The sample was blood. This TCR came from a boy between 10 and 17 years old in good health. The CDR3 sequence: CASSSGHRDYNEQFF. The CDR3 nucleotides are TGTGCCAGCAGTTCCGGGCACAGGGACTACAATGAGCAGTTCTTC.